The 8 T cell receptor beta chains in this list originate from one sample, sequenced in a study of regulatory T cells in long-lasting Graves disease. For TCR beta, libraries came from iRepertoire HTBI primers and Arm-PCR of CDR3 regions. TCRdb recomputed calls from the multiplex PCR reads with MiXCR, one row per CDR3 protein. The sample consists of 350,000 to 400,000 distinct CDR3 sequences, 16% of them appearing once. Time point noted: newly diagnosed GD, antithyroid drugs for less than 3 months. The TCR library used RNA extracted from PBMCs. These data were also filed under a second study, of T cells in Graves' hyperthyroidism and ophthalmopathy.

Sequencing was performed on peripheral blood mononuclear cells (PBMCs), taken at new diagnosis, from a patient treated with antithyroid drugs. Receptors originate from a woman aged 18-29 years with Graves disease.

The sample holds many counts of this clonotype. The CDR3 DNA reads as TGTGCCAGTAGTATAGTAGGGACTAGCGGATTATACGAGCAGTACTTC. Its translation is CASSIVGTSGLYEQYF. V and J are TRBV19 and TRBJ2-7; TRBD2 agrees at 11 bases. V shed 1 base, J shed 4 bases, and the junction held 6 bases outside the gene matches. In germline, CDR1 is LNHDA, CDR2 SQIVND (reference sequence). This CDR3 spans 16 amino acids.

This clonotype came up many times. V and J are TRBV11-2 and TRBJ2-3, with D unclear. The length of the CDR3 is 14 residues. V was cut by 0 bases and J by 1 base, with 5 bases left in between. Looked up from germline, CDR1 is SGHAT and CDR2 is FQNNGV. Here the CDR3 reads CASSLDTRTDTQYF. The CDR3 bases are TGTGCCAGCAGCTTAGATACACGCACAGATACGCAGTATTTT.

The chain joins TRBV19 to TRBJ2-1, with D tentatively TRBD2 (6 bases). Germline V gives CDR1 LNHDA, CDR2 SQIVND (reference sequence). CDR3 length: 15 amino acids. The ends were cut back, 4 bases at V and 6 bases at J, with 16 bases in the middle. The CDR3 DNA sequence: TGTGCCAGTAGTAGCTTCCAGGACTACCGCAATGAGCAGTTCTTC. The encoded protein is CASSSFQDYRNEQFF. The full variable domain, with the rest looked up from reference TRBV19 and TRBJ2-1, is DGGITQSPKYLFRKEGQNVTLSCEQNLNHDAMYWYRQDPGQGLRLIYYSQIVNDFQKGDIAEGYSVSREKKESFPLTVTSAQKNPTAFYLCASSSFQDYRNEQFFGPGTRLTVL.

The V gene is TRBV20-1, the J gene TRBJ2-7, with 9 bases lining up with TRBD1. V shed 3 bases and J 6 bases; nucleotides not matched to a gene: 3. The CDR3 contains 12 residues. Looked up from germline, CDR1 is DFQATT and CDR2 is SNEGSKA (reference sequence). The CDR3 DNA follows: TGCAGTGCTAGCGGACAGGGGCCCGAGCAGTACTTC. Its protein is CSASGQGPEQYF.

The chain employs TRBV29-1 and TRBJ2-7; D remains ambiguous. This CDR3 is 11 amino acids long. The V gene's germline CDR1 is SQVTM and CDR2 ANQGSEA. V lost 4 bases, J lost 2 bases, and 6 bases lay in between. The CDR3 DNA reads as TGCAGCGTTGCCTCGGCCTACGAGCAGTACTTC. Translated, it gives CSVASAYEQYF.

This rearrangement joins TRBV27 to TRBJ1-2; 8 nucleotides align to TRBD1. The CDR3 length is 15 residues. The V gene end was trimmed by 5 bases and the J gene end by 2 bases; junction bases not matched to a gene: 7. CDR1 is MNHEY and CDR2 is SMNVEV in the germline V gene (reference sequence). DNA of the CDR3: TGTGCCAGCAGTCCCCTGACAGGGGTAAACTATGGCTACACCTTC. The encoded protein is CASSPLTGVNYGYTF.

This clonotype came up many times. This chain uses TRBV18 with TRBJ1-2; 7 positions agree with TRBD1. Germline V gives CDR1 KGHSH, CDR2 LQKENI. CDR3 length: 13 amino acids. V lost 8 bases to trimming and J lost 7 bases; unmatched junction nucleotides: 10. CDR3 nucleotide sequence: TGTGCCAGCCCAGGGGGGGGCGCGGGTGGCTACACCTTC. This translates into CASPGGGAGGYTF.

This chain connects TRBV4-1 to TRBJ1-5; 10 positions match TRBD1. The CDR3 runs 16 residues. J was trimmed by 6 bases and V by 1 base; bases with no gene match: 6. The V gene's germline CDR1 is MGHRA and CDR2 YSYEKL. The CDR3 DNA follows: TGCGCCAGCAGCCAAGGACAGGGGGCGCTGATTCAGCCCCAGCATTTT. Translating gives CASSQGQGALIQPQHF.